The entry that follows covers one TCR beta chain sequence. In its sample, this clonotype was seen a few times. This receptor's antigen is unknown. There are no base qualities to consult, and no much larger clone falls within one base. This record comes from a study of blood T cells in healthy people across ages (dated by TCRdb to the mid-2010s). Regarding the study in general: Template switching captured roughly one uniquely barcoded TCR beta cDNA molecule per two T cells in model experiments. Two additional independent replicas of 1 million unique cDNA reads from the same blood draw were analyzed for two donors (one aged 18 to 30 and one aged 80 or older). Donors of different ages were randomly distributed across sequencing lanes to avoid experimental bias. Age-related changes in TCR beta repertoire diversity were measured in the study by deep sequencing normalized with unique cDNA molecular identifiers. The donors were divided into four age groups: young (average approximately 17 years), middle-aged (about 39), aged (approximately 62) and long-lived (nearly 85).

Taken from cysteine to phenylalanine, the CDR3 has 14 residues. The entry retains the CDR3 DNA only, 42 bases that are in frame from base 1. The research as a whole found: The percentage of naive T cells measured by flow cytometry correlated strongly with observed TCR beta diversity. Compared with the aged group, the long-lived group had more naive CD4+ T cells, fewer expanded clones and increased TCR diversity, a pattern suggesting age selection. Because the CMV infection status of the donors was unknown, age-related changes in expanded clonotypes may potentially have been confounded. Total diversity estimates from one million sequenced T cells were considered lower bounds and underestimates. Bulk unsorted PBMC profiling prevented conclusive comparison of naive and antigen-experienced compartments. Observed TCR beta diversity per million T cells fell roughly linearly with age, and a significant reduction was already apparent by age about 36.

The donors were roughly 39 Caucasian individuals from Russia, aged roughly 6 to 100 years, who were systemically healthy. Each donor gave ten milliliters of peripheral blood, collected into EDTA-treated Vacutainer tubes. Ficoll-Paque density-gradient centrifugation was used to isolate PBMCs, with at least 7 million per sample. Total RNA was extracted from PBMCs with Trizol reagent, with at least 5.5 micrograms obtained per sample. For every donor, an aliquot of PBMCs went through flow cytometry to measure the percentages of naive CD45RAhigh/CD27high T cells. Library construction relied on 5' RACE. Sequencing used an Illumina HiSeq 2500. A second roughly 6 to 12 cycle PCR used a sample-barcoded 5' primer and a J-beta primer mix. A unique molecular identifier was introduced onto each TCR beta cDNA molecule by a template-switch 5' adaptor carrying 12 random nucleotides. At least 3 million CDR3-containing paired-end reads were obtained from each sample. First-strand cDNA was synthesized from all RNA with the Mint cDNA synthesis kit, primed by a TRBC-specific oligonucleotide. Following uracil-DNA glycosylase treatment, a first 18-cycle PCR with universal primers M1SS and BC2_uni_R was performed on all cDNA. Per the authors' processing: For normalization, 1 million high-quality reads were randomly selected from each sample, with every read carrying a distinct molecular identifier. Reads sharing molecular identifiers were discarded rather than binned into consensus sequences. CDR3 identification, clonotype clustering and error correction used MiTCR with a Q25 quality threshold and the strictest error-elimination algorithm. Lower-bound total TCR beta diversity was estimated with a nonparametric unseen species model using Euler transformation. Using fastp at Q25 and MiXCR, TCRdb reprocessed the public reads and kept productive beta chains. Each CDR3 protein appears once, grouped with its most common genes and DNA. It is TCRdb's table, rather than the study itself, that gives the V and J calls and clone size. Here the sample has around 1,600,000 distinct CDR3 sequences; roughly two fifths occur a single time. The ten most abundant clones make up about 3.8% of the sample.

The chain is encoded by TRBV21-1 joined to TRBJ1-4; TRBD1, the table's D call, was not compared with the DNA. TRBV21-1 is annotated as a pseudogene. The sequence derives from a young woman in good health. Sequencing used blood. CDR3 loop: CASSPQGSDEKLFF. The sequenced DNA: TGTGCCAGCAGCCCCCAGGGGTCCGATGAAAAACTGTTTTTT.